These T cell receptor beta chains were read from a single sample in a study of blood T cell repertoires in COVID-19. Only in-frame clones appear in the TCRdb table, and some are missing; sequencing was by immunoSEQ multiplex PCR. Of more than 20,000 clones in the sample, 80% to 90% were seen once. Sequencing was carried out using peripheral blood. These receptor sequences come from a human donor with active COVID-19. The donor label of this sample is uncertain. Each CDR3 is given with its conserved first and last residue. Each record gives: CDR3 length, J gene, V gene, D gene, CDR3 protein. The D gene is left open where the match is weak.

>12|TRBJ1-2|TRBV7-9|.
CASSFSFEVNTF
>16|TRBJ1-4|TRBV5-8|TRBD1
CASSLGTGIPYEKLFF
>14|TRBJ2-7|TRBV30|TRBD1
CAWSGRDRPYEQYF
>16|TRBJ1-6|TRBV6-5|.
CASSYEPQGFGSPLHF
>13|TRBJ2-5|TRBV2|.
CASSPAGTETQYF
>15|TRBJ2-4|TRBV3-1/TRBV3-2|.
CASSQGASRGNIQYF
>15|TRBJ2-7|TRBV5-4|TRBD2
CASSRIAGGDYEQYF
>12|TRBJ2-1|TRBV24-1|TRBD1
CATSDDRGEVFF
>15|TRBJ2-7|TRBV28|TRBD1
CASSPSGQGRYEQYF
>15|TRBJ2-5|TRBV5-1|TRBD2
CASRGLAGGQETQYF
>15|TRBJ2-1|TRBV12-5|TRBD2
CASGRTLAGSGEQFF
>16|TRBJ1-6|TRBV3-1/TRBV3-2|TRBD1
CASSHYRGRSNSPLHF
>13|TRBJ1-5|TRBV7-2|.
CASNSGSNQPQHF
>16|TRBJ1-4|TRBV21-1|.
CASSKSYRGPNEKLFF
>14|TRBJ2-2|TRBV6-5|TRBD1
CASSYDRATGELFF
>13|TRBJ2-1|TRBV29-1|.
CSVESTTYNEQFF
>15|TRBJ2-1|TRBV10-3|TRBD2
CAIRETSGSYNEQFF
>13|TRBJ2-3|TRBV7-6|.
CASSSRDTDTQYF
>17|TRBJ2-3|TRBV6-2/TRBV6-3|TRBD2
CASSYSTSGLRGDTQYF
>13|TRBJ2-1|TRBV10-3|TRBD2
CATSGGKRDEQFF
>17|TRBJ1-3|TRBV9|.
CASSVSRLGDLGNTIYF
>15|TRBJ2-3|TRBV7-2|TRBD2
CASSLSGGVPDTQYF
>15|TRBJ1-6|TRBV27|TRBD1
CASSPGTANNSPLHF
>13|TRBJ2-5|TRBV3-1/TRBV3-2|.
CASSSGYQETQYF
>17|TRBJ2-2|TRBV4-3|.
CASSQASGVFDTGELFF
>15|TRBJ2-5|TRBV7-8|TRBD2
CASSLAGGGPETQYF
>16|TRBJ1-4|TRBV19|TRBD1
CASSDRGLATNEKLFF
>14|TRBJ2-5|TRBV19|TRBD2
CASSRTSGAETQYF
>16|TRBJ2-5|TRBV5-6|.
CASSLVSGTYPETQYF
>16|TRBJ1-1|TRBV11-3|TRBD1
CASSLLRGPEDTEAFF
>15|TRBJ2-4|TRBV12-5|TRBD2
CASGTTAGAKNIQYF
>15|TRBJ2-5|TRBV7-6|.
CASSLQDLVQETQYF
>17|TRBJ2-3|TRBV14|TRBD2
CASSRGLAGANTDTQYF
>16|TRBJ1-2|TRBV25-1|.
CASSEGGRGPYYGYTF
>14|TRBJ2-2|TRBV2|TRBD1
CASSELQGAGELFF
>13|TRBJ1-6|TRBV5-1|.
CASSLAGESPLHF
>15|TRBJ1-1|TRBV7-9|TRBD1
CASSLGRGLNTEAFF
>15|TRBJ2-2|TRBV7-7|TRBD2
CASSRASGSPGELFF
>14|TRBJ2-5|TRBV6-5|TRBD1
CASTGDRDEKTQYF
>20|TRBJ2-2|TRBV21-1|.
CASSKGVGLAGGRNTGELFF
>16|TRBJ2-7|TRBV5-4|.
CASSLEVAAEAGEQYF